A selection of T cell receptor beta chains follows, all from one sample in a study of T cell responses to AZD1222 COVID-19 vaccine. Some clones are missing from TCRdb's copy, which holds only in-frame ones; the method was immunoSEQ multiplex PCR. The data hold 65,000 to 95,000 clones, with around 84% observed a single time. The sample was peripheral blood, taken on day 0 of AZD1222 vaccination. Receptors were obtained from an adult in good health. The CDR3 runs from the conserved cysteine through the conserved F or W. The D gene is left open where the match is weak. Clone size is not always given. Where it is, it says once, few, many or a class for expanded clones.

CDR3,DNA,J,size,D,V
CSASGDRGRVGELFF,TGCAGCGCATCGGGGGACAGGGGGCGCGTCGGGGAGCTGTTTTTT,TRBJ2-2,NA,TRBD1,TRBV29-1
CASSPSDSHVPQHF,TGTGCCAGCTCCCCATCGGACAGCCATGTGCCCCAGCATTTT,TRBJ1-5,NA,NA,TRBV18
CAWRFAPGGIQYF,TGTGCCTGGAGGTTTGCCCCCGGCGGCATTCAGTACTTC,TRBJ2-4,once,NA,TRBV30
CASSENQGSQPQHF,TGTGCCAGCAGTGAAAACCAGGGGAGTCAGCCCCAGCATTTT,TRBJ1-5,few,NA,TRBV2
CASSIDRYGYTF,TGTGCCAGTAGTATCGACAGGTATGGCTACACCTTC,TRBJ1-2,few,NA,TRBV19
CASSSVARRGTEAFF,TGTGCCAGCAGTTCCGTGGCGAGGCGGGGGACTGAAGCTTTCTTT,TRBJ1-1,once,NA,TRBV6-6
CASRAGGQETQYF,TGTGCCAGCAGAGCGGGGGGCCAAGAGACCCAGTACTTC,TRBJ2-5,few,TRBD2,TRBV6-5
CASSLVRPDIQYF,TGTGCCAGCAGCTTGGTCCGTCCGGACATTCAGTACTTC,TRBJ2-4,NA,NA,TRBV7-2
CASSLGAGQETQYF,TGTGCCAGCAGCTTAGGGGCGGGCCAAGAGACCCAGTACTTC,TRBJ2-5,NA,NA,TRBV7-3
CASRDRGQTGELFF,TGTGCCAGCCGGGACAGGGGGCAAACCGGGGAGCTGTTTTTT,TRBJ2-2,NA,TRBD1,TRBV10-3
CASSMTSGGQQNIQYF,TGTGCCAGCAGCATGACTAGCGGGGGGCAGCAAAACATTCAGTACTTC,TRBJ2-4,NA,TRBD2,TRBV5-4
CASSFSVSRTEAFF,TGTGCCAGCAGCTTTTCTGTCTCAAGGACTGAAGCTTTCTTT,TRBJ1-1,NA,NA,TRBV5-6
CASSFGRSTDTQYF,TGTGCCAGCAGCTTCGGTCGGAGCACAGATACGCAGTATTTT,TRBJ2-3,NA,NA,TRBV11-1
CSVARSYNEQFF,TGCAGCGTAGCCAGGAGCTACAATGAGCAGTTCTTC,TRBJ2-1,NA,NA,TRBV29-1
CASTTGGYRTEAFF,TGTGCCAGCACTACAGGGGGCTATCGGACTGAAGCTTTCTTT,TRBJ1-1,once,TRBD1,TRBV6-5
CASVTTPSTEAFF,TGTGCCAGCGTAACGACCCCCTCCACTGAAGCTTTCTTT,TRBJ1-1,once,NA,TRBV2
CSVGPGGSYNEQFF,TGCAGCGTTGGGCCCGGGGGTTCCTACAATGAGCAGTTCTTC,TRBJ2-1,NA,NA,TRBV29-1
CASRTGTSYGYTF,TGTGCCAGCCGGACGGGCACCTCCTATGGCTACACCTTC,TRBJ1-2,NA,NA,TRBV28
CASSDTGGDQPQHF,TGTGCCAGCAGTGATACAGGGGGGGATCAGCCCCAGCATTTT,TRBJ1-5,NA,TRBD1,TRBV2
CASRTGGEGNEQFF,TGCGCCAGTCGAACAGGGGGGGAGGGGAATGAGCAGTTCTTC,TRBJ2-1,few,NA,TRBV4-3
CASSLGPDWENQPQHF,TGTGCCAGCAGCTTAGGTCCTGATTGGGAAAATCAGCCCCAGCATTTT,TRBJ1-5,NA,NA,TRBV7-2
CASSTSGTGAPNEKLFF,TGTGCCAGCAGCACCTCCGGGACAGGGGCCCCTAATGAAAAACTGTTTTTT,TRBJ1-4,NA,TRBD1,TRBV9
CASSYLAYQPQHF,TGTGCCAGCAGTTACTTGGCTTATCAGCCCCAGCATTTT,TRBJ1-5,NA,NA,TRBV6-2/TRBV6-3
CAIMPSGHNNEQFF,TGTGCCATCATGCCCTCAGGGCACAACAATGAGCAGTTCTTC,TRBJ2-1,NA,NA,TRBV10-3
CASSQVRYEQYF,TGTGCCAGCAGCCAAGTGCGTTACGAGCAGTACTTC,TRBJ2-7,NA,NA,TRBV3-1/TRBV3-2
CASSLGRETQYF,TGTGCCAGCAGTTTGGGGCGGGAGACCCAGTACTTC,TRBJ2-5,once,NA,TRBV12-3/TRBV12-4
CASSPTPAGEQFF,TGTGCCAGCAGCCCAACCCCAGCGGGGGAGCAGTTCTTC,TRBJ2-1,once,TRBD2,TRBV5-4
CSASDRGEKLFF,TGCAGTGCTAGTGATCGGGGTGAAAAACTGTTTTTT,TRBJ1-4,NA,NA,TRBV20-1
CASSPVPETQYF,TGTGCCAGCAGCCCTGTCCCAGAGACCCAGTACTTC,TRBJ2-5,NA,NA,TRBV6-6